The 30 T cell receptor beta chains presented below share a single source sample, sequenced in a study of T cells after yellow fever vaccination. TCRdb recomputed calls from the 5' RACE reads with MiXCR, one row per CDR3 protein. The table includes about 130,000 distinct CDR3 sequences, about 6.2% detected once. This sample comprised CD4+ T cells sorted from PBMCs, obtained 10 days after the yellow fever booster vaccination. The receptors were sampled from a man aged 30 to 39 who received the YFV17D yellow fever vaccine.

This clonotype was seen many times. The rearrangement links TRBV20-1 to TRBJ2-1; possible D gene TRBD1, 5 bases. V was pared by 5 bases and J by 4 bases, with 15 bases between. CDR3 length equals 14 residues. Germline CDR1 reads DFQATT; CDR2 reads SNEGSKA (reference sequence). The CDR3 reads CSASLRGIYNEQFF. CDR3 in DNA: TGCAGTGCTTCCCTTAGGGGCATATACAATGAGCAGTTCTTC.

This clonotype came up many times. CDR3 sequence reads: CASSVASTGNTGELFF. Written as DNA, the CDR3 is TGTGCCAGCAGCGTAGCTTCCACGGGCAACACCGGGGAGCTGTTTTTT. The rearrangement joins TRBV9 to TRBJ2-2; D gene unclear. CDR3 length: 16 residues. Deletions cut 0 bases from V and 2 bases from J, with 11 bases between. Germline V gene sequence: CDR1 SGDLS, CDR2 YYNGEE.

This clonotype was seen ten or more times. The chain couples TRBV12-3 or TRBV12-4 to TRBJ2-7; TRBD2 agrees at 12 bases. The CDR3 sequence is 18 residues long. V shed 0 bases, J shed 0 bases, and the junction held 6 bases outside the gene matches. The CDR3 DNA sequence: TGTGCCAGCAGTTTAGCGCTAAGGGGACTAGCGGGCTCCTACGAGCAGTACTTC. This codes for CASSLALRGLAGSYEQYF.

This clonotype appeared many times. The chain recombines TRBV6-5 with TRBJ2-7; D possibly corresponds to TRBD1 (6 bases). Germline V CDR1 and CDR2: MNHEY, SVGAGI. CDR3 length: 16 amino acids. Trimming stripped 5 bases from V and 0 bases from J, with 17 bases between. This CDR3 reads CASSRTVPLGSYEQYF. CDR3 DNA sequence: TGTGCCAGCAGTCGGACAGTCCCCCTTGGCTCCTACGAGCAGTACTTC.

In this sample, this clonotype turned up many times. The gene calls are TRBV5-1 and TRBJ1-2, with D uncertain. Germline V lookup: CDR1 SGHRS, CDR2 YFSETQ. The V end lost 0 bases, the J end lost 6 bases, and 6 bases lay between the germline ends. The length of the CDR3 is 12 residues. The DNA of the CDR3 is TGCGCCAGCAGCTTGGACGCGGATGGCTACACCTTC. Its translation: CASSLDADGYTF. Filled out from reference TRBV5-1 and TRBJ1-2, the complete variable domain reads KAGVTQTPRYLIKTRGQQVTLSCSPISGHRSVSWYQQTPGQGLQFLFEYFSETQRNKGNFPGRFSGRQFSNSRSEMNVSTLELGDSALYLCASSLDADGYTFGSGTRLTVV.

At least ten counts were recorded for this clonotype. The J gene is TRBJ2-1, the V gene TRBV9; TRBD2 matches at 14 bases. CDR1 SGDLS and CDR2 YYNGEE come from the germline V gene. This CDR3 is 17 amino acids long. After removal of 3 bases from V and 2 bases from J, the junction contained 4 bases not matched to a gene. CDR3 residues: CASSGRLAGGPYNEQFF. As DNA, the CDR3 is TGTGCCAGCAGCGGGAGACTAGCGGGAGGGCCCTACAATGAGCAGTTCTTC.

At least ten counts were recorded for this clonotype. The rearrangement links TRBV15 to TRBJ2-1; tentatively, D is TRBD2 (5 bases). CDR3 length equals 12 residues. V lost 3 bases and J lost 13, with 13 bases in between. CDR1 LNHNV and CDR2 YYDKDF come from the germline V gene (reference sequence). This chain's CDR3 is CATSSMAGRQFF. CDR3 bases: TGTGCCACCAGCAGTATGGCGGGTAGACAGTTCTTC.

Only a few counts were recorded for this clonotype. The chain joins TRBV11-2 to TRBJ1-4, with TRBD1 as a possible D gene (5 bases). The germline CDR1 and CDR2 sequences are SGHAT and FQNNGV. V was pared by 5 bases and J by 8 bases, with 12 bases between. CDR3 length equals 13 residues. This CDR3 is CASSRGIREKLFF. CDR3 DNA sequence: TGTGCCAGCAGCCGGGGGATTCGGGAAAAACTGTTTTTT.

The sample holds many counts of this clonotype. The V and J genes are TRBV20-1 and TRBJ2-1; D is unclear. Trimming shortened V by 5 bases and J by 2 bases, and 13 bases separated the two germline ends. The CDR3 is 14 amino acids. Germline CDR1 is DFQATT and CDR2 is SNEGSKA (reference sequence). The CDR3 region has the DNA TGCAGTGCTGTTAGCCAATGGGCCTACAATGAGCAGTTCTTC. The encoded protein is CSAVSQWAYNEQFF.

The sample holds many counts of this clonotype. Written as DNA, the CDR3 is TGTGCCATCAGCCCCGGGACAGGGAATGAGCAGTTCTTC. The encoded protein is CAISPGTGNEQFF. The chain is built from TRBV10-3 and TRBJ2-1; 9 nucleotides line up with TRBD1. Germline V gene sequence: CDR1 ENHRY, CDR2 SYGVKD. There are 13 residues in the CDR3. V lost 6 bases, J lost 7 bases, and 4 bases stayed unmatched.

This rearrangement joins TRBV12-3 or TRBV12-4 to TRBJ2-1, with D perhaps matching TRBD2 (5 bases). Trimming removed 3 bases from V and 10 bases from J, with 19 bases in between. The CDR3 loop spans 15 amino acids. The CDR3 reads CASSFRAGGAEEQFF. The CDR3 DNA follows: TGTGCCAGCAGTTTTAGGGCGGGCGGTGCAGAGGAGCAGTTCTTC.

This clonotype was counted at least ten times. DNA of the CDR3: TGCAGTGCCCGACTTCGCGATCCAACCGGGGAGCTGTTTTTT. This sequence encodes CSARLRDPTGELFF. This chain uses TRBV20-1 with TRBJ2-2, with D unresolved. The CDR3 length is 14 residues. The germline CDR1 and CDR2 sequences are DFQATT and SNEGSKA (reference sequence). Trimming left V 6 bases short and J 5 bases short, with 16 bases between.

The CDR3 bases are TGTGCCAGCAGCTTGTTGGCTAGCGGGAGGGTCGGGCAGTTCTTC. Translating gives CASSLLASGRVGQFF. The rearrangement links TRBV5-5 to TRBJ2-1; 12 positions agree with TRBD2. This CDR3 is 15 amino acids long. J was trimmed by 12 bases and V by 1 base; bases with no gene match: 8. Germline CDR1 SGHKS, CDR2 YYEKEE (reference sequence).

This clonotype was counted ten times or more. The chain couples TRBV29-1 to TRBJ1-4; D is perhaps TRBD1 (6 bases). The germline V gene has CDR1 SQVTM and CDR2 ANQGSEA. The V gene lost 5 bases and the J gene lost 5 bases, with 12 bases spanning the gap. This CDR3 comprises 13 residues. The CDR3 protein is CSVQTGGNEKLFF. The CDR3 coding sequence is TGCAGCGTTCAGACAGGTGGGAATGAAAAACTGTTTTTT.

The sample holds many counts of this clonotype. This chain joins TRBV18 and TRBJ2-2; 7 positions agree with TRBD1. The CDR3 spans 15 residues. The germline gives CDR1 KGHSH, CDR2 LQKENI. V lost 4 bases, J lost 1 base, and 3 bases stayed unmatched. The CDR3 reads CASSLRDRNTGELFF. The CDR3 coding sequence is TGTGCCAGCTCACTGAGGGACAGGAACACCGGGGAGCTGTTTTTT.

This clonotype was seen repeatedly, ten times or more. This chain links TRBV5-1 with TRBJ1-1, with D perhaps matching TRBD1 (5 bases). The CDR3 sequence is 15 residues long. The germline V gene has CDR1 SGHRS and CDR2 YFSETQ. V shed 4 bases and J shed 3 bases, with 16 bases lying between them. The CDR3, as DNA: TGCGCCAGCAGCCCACGAATGGCGGGGGACACTGAAGCTTTCTTT. Translation: CASSPRMAGDTEAFF.

This clonotype appeared many times. The gene calls are TRBV14 and TRBJ2-5; D is possibly TRBD2 (5 bases). The CDR3 has 14 residues. CDR1 and CDR2 (germline): SGHDN, FVKESK. V was shortened by 3 bases and J by 5 bases, with 13 bases between the two germline ends. CDR3 region: CASSQPSNLETQYF. CDR3 nucleotides: TGTGCCAGCAGCCAGCCTAGCAATCTGGAGACCCAGTACTTC.

This clonotype was detected ten times or more. This chain links TRBV12-3 or TRBV12-4 with TRBJ1-6, with 7 bases lining up with TRBD1. The CDR3 has 14 amino acids. V gave up 8 bases and J gave up 5 bases; unmatched junction bases: 6. CDR3 sequence (DNA): TGTGCCAGCTTTCGGACAGGTGATAATTCACCCCTCCACTTT. As protein: CASFRTGDNSPLHF.

This clonotype was picked up many times. This chain uses TRBV5-1 with TRBJ2-7; 7 bases are shared with TRBD1. The V gene's germline CDR1 is SGHRS and CDR2 YFSETQ. This CDR3 is built from 14 residues. Trimming removed 3 bases from V and 3 bases from J; junction bases left unmatched: 6. CDR3 nucleotide sequence: TGCGCCAGCAGCTCGGGACAGCTTGGCTACGAGCAGTACTTC. The encoded protein is CASSSGQLGYEQYF. Using reference TRBV5-1 and TRBJ2-7 for the parts outside the CDR3, the full variable domain is KAGVTQTPRYLIKTRGQQVTLSCSPISGHRSVSWYQQTPGQGLQFLFEYFSETQRNKGNFPGRFSGRQFSNSRSEMNVSTLELGDSALYLCASSSGQLGYEQYFGPGTRLTVT.

This clonotype occurred many times. The chain links TRBV20-1 to TRBJ2-1; D is unclear. V was pared by 0 bases and J by 4 bases, with 7 bases between. The CDR3 is made up of 13 amino acids. Germline V gene sequence: CDR1 DFQATT, CDR2 SNEGSKA (reference sequence). This chain's CDR3 is CSARDGKYNEQFF. DNA for the CDR3: TGCAGTGCTAGAGATGGGAAGTACAATGAGCAGTTCTTC.

This clonotype was counted only a few times. V is TRBV6-1 and J is TRBJ1-3; a possible D gene is TRBD1 (6 bases). Trimming left V 6 bases short and J 4 bases short, with 16 bases between. Germline V gene sequence: CDR1 MNHNS, CDR2 SASEGT. The CDR3 spans 15 residues. Written as DNA, the CDR3 is TGTGCCAGCAGCCCCAGGGGATCGGGCGGAAACACCATATATTTT. This gives the protein CASSPRGSGGNTIYF.

Many counts were recorded for this clonotype. The chain has TRBV6-2 or TRBV6-3 and TRBJ2-1; no reliable D call. Deletions cut 4 bases from V and 3 bases from J, with 10 bases between. The CDR3 runs 14 residues. Germline lookup yields CDR1 MNHEY and CDR2 SVGEGT. The CDR3 protein is CASSLVNYYNEQFF. The CDR3 region has the DNA TGTGCCAGCAGTTTAGTCAACTACTACAATGAGCAGTTCTTC.

Many counts were recorded for this clonotype. The gene calls are TRBV20-1 and TRBJ2-2, with D hard to call. Between the trimmed V and J ends, which lost 3 bases and 2 bases, there was a span of 7 bases. Germline CDR1 and CDR2: DFQATT and SNEGSKA (reference sequence). The CDR3 sequence is 13 residues long. The CDR3 nucleotides read TGCAGTGCTAGCGGCAGAAACACCGGGGAGCTGTTTTTT. This gives the protein CSASGRNTGELFF.

The rearrangement links TRBV5-4 to TRBJ2-7; 12 nucleotides match TRBD2. Germline values: CDR1 SGHNT, CDR2 YYREEE (reference sequence). CDR3 length equals 16 residues. Trimming took 0 bases from V and 9 from J; bases not matched to a gene: 10. The CDR3 loop is CASSLDGLAGQRGQYF. CDR3 nucleotides: TGTGCCAGCAGCTTGGATGGACTAGCGGGGCAGAGGGGGCAGTACTTC. Complete variable domain (other parts from reference TRBV5-4 and TRBJ2-7): ETGVTQSPTHLIKTRGQQVTLRCSSQSGHNTVSWYQQALGQGPQFIFQYYREEENGRGNFPPRFSGLQFPNYSSELNVNALELDDSALYLCASSLDGLAGQRGQYFGPGTRLTVT.

This clonotype was recorded at least ten times. V is TRBV20-1 and J is TRBJ2-2; 8 bases are shared with TRBD2. The CDR3 runs to 15 residues. Germline CDR1 is DFQATT and CDR2 is SNEGSKA (reference sequence). J was trimmed by 4 bases and V by 5 bases; bases with no gene match: 9. The CDR3 loop reads CSASAGTRSTGELFF. The CDR3 DNA sequence: TGCAGTGCTTCTGCCGGGACTAGAAGCACCGGGGAGCTGTTTTTT.

This clonotype was recorded a few times. The chain carries TRBV5-1 and TRBJ2-3; 9 bases match TRBD2. After removal of 2 bases from V and 3 bases from J, the junction contained 7 bases not matched to a gene. Germline V gene data show CDR1 as SGHRS and CDR2 as YFSETQ. The CDR3 loop spans 16 amino acids. This CDR3 is CASSFGGRAGTDTQYF. The CDR3 DNA reads as TGCGCCAGCAGCTTTGGCGGGAGGGCCGGGACAGATACGCAGTATTTT.

This clonotype turned up a few times. This chain uses TRBV7-2 with TRBJ2-1; 9 bases are a match to TRBD2. The trim removed 5 bases at V and 5 bases at J, leaving 4 bases unmatched. The CDR3 has 14 residues. Germline V gives CDR1 SGHTA, CDR2 FQGNSA. CDR3 coding DNA: TGTGCCAGCAGCCGGAGCGGGAGGAACAATGAGCAGTTCTTC. This translates into CASSRSGRNNEQFF.

V gene TRBV18 combines with J gene TRBJ2-7; TRBD2 agrees at 8 bases. The CDR3 is made up of 15 amino acids. With V trimmed by 5 bases and J by 4 bases, 10 bases remained unmatched. Per germline, CDR1 KGHSH and CDR2 LQKENI. CDR3 in DNA: TGTGCCAGCTCAAACCCGGGACTAGGAAAATACGAGCAGTACTTC. It is translated as CASSNPGLGKYEQYF.

This clonotype came up many times. The V gene is TRBV5-1, the J gene TRBJ1-1; no clear D. V lost 0 bases and J lost 2, with 14 bases in between. This CDR3 comprises 16 residues. Germline loops: CDR1 SGHRS, CDR2 YFSETQ. CDR3 in DNA: TGCGCCAGCAGCTTGGCCGTAAACAGCAGAAACACTGAAGCTTTCTTT. Its translation: CASSLAVNSRNTEAFF.

The chain recombines TRBV9 with TRBJ2-1, with 9 bases that match TRBD1. The germline V gene encodes CDR1 SGDLS and CDR2 YYNGEE. The CDR3 is 15 amino acids. V lost 9 bases to trimming and J lost 8 bases; unmatched junction nucleotides: 15. In nucleotides, the CDR3 is TGTGCCACCTCCACACCGGGACAGGGATTCTATGAGCAGTTCTTC. This gives the protein CATSTPGQGFYEQFF.